This entry lists 16 T cell receptor beta chains sequenced from one sample in a study of T cells in women clearing cervical HPV infection. The data were produced by immunoSEQ multiplex PCR, yet TCRdb's version contains in-frame clones alone and is incomplete. The sample includes some 21,000 clones. Input material: blood buffy coat. The receptors stem from a woman between 18 and 75 years old with a cervical HPV16 infection that either progressed to CIN3+ or cleared (not recorded which).

Note on this clone: Coverage ceases 3 residues before the CDR3 finishes, and the germline J gene fills in the end. This chain uses TRBV18 with TRBJ1-2; 11 bases map to TRBD1. CDR1 and CDR2 (germline): KGHSH, LQKENI. This CDR3 has 14 residues. This chain's CDR3 is CASSGQGAINDYTF. The sequenced CDR3 bases are TGTGCCAGCTCAGGACAGGGGGCGATAAATGAC.

Worth noting for this clone: The CDR3 goes on 3 residues after the read ends, and that part is filled in from the germline J gene. The V gene is TRBV29-1, the J gene TRBJ2-3; 14 bases agree with TRBD2. This CDR3 is built from 15 residues. The ends lost 4 bases at V and 2 bases at J; junction bases unmatched: 2. Germline V gives CDR1 SQVTM, CDR2 ANQGSEA. The covered CDR3 bases are TGCAGCGTTGGGGGACTAGCGGGAGTCACAGATACG. This sequence encodes CSVGGLAGVTDT. The entire CDR3 is CSVGGLAGVTDTQYF.

Comment on this clone: From the germline J gene comes the end of the CDR3, since the read stops 3 residues before it. This chain links TRBV5-1 with TRBJ2-7, with TRBD1 as a possible D gene (6 bases). The V gene lost 4 bases and the J gene lost 5 bases, with 10 bases spanning the gap. CDR1 SGHRS and CDR2 YFSETQ come from the germline V gene. This CDR3 spans 12 amino acids. The sequenced CDR3 bases are TGCGCCAGCAGCGGTTCAGGGGACGAG. It codes for CASSGSGDE. The whole CDR3 reads CASSGSGDEQYF.

Of note for this clone: The CDR3 end lies 3 residues beyond the end of the read and is filled in from the germline J gene. The chain combines TRBV5-4 with TRBJ2-1; the D gene is possibly TRBD1 (6 bases). There are 14 residues in the CDR3. V was clipped by 5 bases and J by 4 bases, with 13 bases between them. The V gene's germline CDR1 is SGHNT and CDR2 YYREEE (reference sequence). The sequenced CDR3 bases are TGTGCCAGCAGTCGACAGGAGTTTTACAATGAG. Translation gives CASSRQEFYNE. The entire CDR3 protein reads CASSRQEFYNEQFF.

Partial CDR3 DNA: TGTGCCAGCAGCCCTGACAGCTACGAG. As protein: CASSPDSYE. The entire CDR3 reads CASSPDSYEQYF. The V gene is TRBV11-3, the J gene TRBJ2-7, with D perhaps TRBD1 (5 bases). The missing CDR3 end, 3 residues past where the read stops, is filled in from the germline J gene. Per germline, CDR1 SGHNT and CDR2 YENEEA. The V end lost 5 bases, the J end lost 3 bases, and 8 bases lay between the germline ends. The CDR3 extends over 12 amino acids.

Worth noting for this clone: The read comes to an end 3 residues before the CDR3 does, leaving the germline J gene to fill in the end. J is TRBJ2-1 and V is TRBV20-1; TRBD1 matches at 10 bases. This CDR3 comprises 14 residues. Germline loops: CDR1 DFQATT, CDR2 SNEGSKA (reference sequence). J lost 8 bases, V lost 5 bases, and 9 bases had no gene match. This chain's CDR3 is CSAVRDRGADEQFF. The CDR3 DNA, read in part, is TGCAGTGCTGTCCGGGACAGGGGAGCGGATGAG.

This clone ranks as medium-sized in terms of frequency. The read falls 3 residues short of the CDR3 end, and the missing part is taken from the germline J gene. This chain links TRBV19 with TRBJ2-1; D is possibly TRBD2 (6 bases). Trimming stripped 3 bases from V and 5 bases from J, with 8 bases between. The CDR3 loop spans 13 amino acids. CDR1 is LNHDA and CDR2 is SQIVND in the germline V gene (reference sequence). The CDR3 bases that were read are TGTGCCAGTAGTATTACGGGGGACAATGAG. Translating gives CASSITGDNE. The whole CDR3 reads CASSITGDNEQFF.

A note on this clone: One junction end disagrees with the germline gene, perhaps due to a read error. The CDR3 is cut off 3 residues early in the read; its end comes from the germline J gene. V gene TRBV5-1 combines with J gene TRBJ1-4; a possible D gene is TRBD1 (5 bases). The germline CDR1 and CDR2 sequences are SGHRS and YFSETQ. The CDR3 loop spans 16 amino acids. The sequenced CDR3 bases are TGCGCCAGCAGCTTGGCCACGACAGTAACTGATGAAAAA. Encoded protein: CASSLATTVTDEK. Given in full, the CDR3 is CASSLATTVTDEKLFF.

In regard to this clone: The observed sequence ends 3 residues before the CDR3 terminus, with the missing tail filled in from the germline J gene. The rearrangement links TRBV2 to TRBJ2-7; 8 bases align to TRBD1. This CDR3 has 15 amino acids. Germline CDR1 reads SNHLY; CDR2 reads FYNNEI. Germline trimming cut 7 bases from V and 4 bases from J; bases unmatched to any gene: 12. This CDR3 is CASMTTHRGIYEQYF. The sequenced part of the CDR3 DNA is TGTGCCAGCATGACCACGCACAGGGGGATTTACGAG.

Partial CDR3 DNA: TGTGCCAGCAGCTTAGTCCACAGCTACGAG. Its translation: CASSLVHSYE. The entire CDR3 protein reads CASSLVHSYEQYF. The V gene is TRBV11-3, the J gene TRBJ2-7; no clear D. The CDR3 is cut off 3 residues early in the read; its end comes from the germline J gene. CDR1 SGHNT and CDR2 YENEEA come from the germline V gene. Trimming took off 1 base at V and 3 bases at J, with 7 bases between the two ends. The CDR3 contains 13 residues.

Concerning this clone itself: The CDR3 end falls 3 residues outside the read, so it is completed with the germline J gene. This chain joins TRBV2 and TRBJ2-2, with a tentative D call TRBD1 (6 bases). Germline loops: CDR1 SNHLY, CDR2 FYNNEI. This CDR3 is built from 15 residues. Incomplete CDR3 DNA: TGTGCCAGCAGCCAAGGGGGTGGAAAGCTTCGCAAG. Its protein product is CASSQGGGKLRK. The whole CDR3 sequence reads CASSQGGGKLRKLFF.

Turning to this clone: The read stops 3 residues short of the end of the CDR3; the missing end is completed from the germline J gene. This sequence joins TRBV2 and TRBJ2-7; 8 nucleotides line up with TRBD2. The germline CDR1 and CDR2 sequences are SNHLY and FYNNEI. V shed 6 bases, J shed 0 bases, and the junction held 1 base outside the gene matches. This CDR3 is 13 amino acids long. The CDR3 loop reads CASRTSGSYEQYF. The CDR3 DNA, read in part, is TGTGCCAGCAGAACTAGCGGCTCCTACGAG.

The part of the CDR3 DNA that was read is TGTGCCAGCTCGACCGGGACAGGGGGCGAG. It specifies CASSTGTGGE. The whole CDR3 protein reads CASSTGTGGEQYF. The J gene is TRBJ2-7, the V gene TRBV18; 11 bases fit TRBD1. Read sequence stops 3 residues before the CDR3 end, and the germline J gene provides the missing end. The CDR3 covers 13 residues. CDR1 is KGHSH, CDR2 LQKENI, per germline. V shed 6 bases, J shed 6 bases, and the junction held 4 bases outside the gene matches.

Of note for this clone: Read data end 3 residues before the CDR3 end; the end is taken from the germline J gene. V usage is TRBV29-1 and J usage is TRBJ2-2; 12 positions agree with TRBD2. This CDR3 is built from 17 residues. V lost 4 bases and J lost 7; bases outside the gene matches: 13. Germline loops: CDR1 SQVTM, CDR2 ANQGSEA. The sequenced CDR3 bases are TGCAGCGTTGTCGTTAGGACTAGCGGGATTTTGGGCGGGGAG. It codes for CSVVVRTSGILGGE. The CDR3 in its entirety is CSVVVRTSGILGGELFF.

Partial CDR3 DNA: TGTGCCAGCAGTGAGGGTCAAGGGTATGGGAGCAATCAGCCC. Protein sequence: CASSEGQGYGSNQP. The whole CDR3 is CASSEGQGYGSNQPQHF. The chain carries TRBV2 and TRBJ1-5; D remains ambiguous. The read comes to an end 3 residues before the CDR3 does, leaving the germline J gene to fill in the end. V was clipped by 3 bases and J by 1 base, with 16 bases between them. Germline values: CDR1 SNHLY, CDR2 FYNNEI. CDR3 size: 17 residues. The whole variable domain, remainder taken from reference TRBV2 and TRBJ1-5, is EPEVTQTPSHQVTQMGQEVILRCVPISNHLYFYWYRQILGQKVEFLVSFYNNEISEKSEIFDDQFSVERPDGSNFTLKIRSTKLEDSAMYFCASSEGQGYGSNQPQHFGDGTRLSIL.

Comment on this clone: Read data end 3 residues before the CDR3 end; the end is taken from the germline J gene. The chain is built from TRBV30 and TRBJ2-7, with TRBD1 matching over 8 bases. Germline loops: CDR1 GTSNPN, CDR2 SVGIG (reference sequence). The CDR3 runs to 15 residues. J was trimmed by 5 bases and V by 0 bases; bases with no gene match: 9. Partial CDR3 DNA: TGTGCCTGGAGTGTATGGGCAGGGGGCGGCCACGAG. This codes for CAWSVWAGGGHE. The complete CDR3 protein is CAWSVWAGGGHEQYF.